Detailed here is one T cell receptor beta chain. Its specific antigen is unknown. The input lacks base qualities; no much larger clone sits a single base away. The cohort was made up of about 670 healthy bone marrow donors. Cohort members were all nominally healthy when sampled, although unrecorded immune exposures were likely present. The donor tested CMV seropositive, placing the donor among the roughly 300 seropositive members of the cohort. Each donor provided a peripheral blood sample, and peripheral blood mononuclear cells were used for TCR beta sequencing. Genomic DNA was extracted from the blood cell samples with the Qiagen DNeasy Blood Extraction Kit. These data originate in a study of cytomegalovirus exposure and HLA in healthy donors (dated by TCRdb to 2015 to 2018). In the study overall: In an earlier analysis of 550 to 750 of the donors, around 290 Gb of sequence data and 90 million to 130 million unique TCR beta sequences from 150 million to 200 million T cells were reported. Rather than drawing on any new phenotypic data, the later analysis identified candidate immune exposures from TCR beta sequences and the way those sequences occurred across donors. Roughly 5 DR-DQ haplotypes were handled as single units for association and clustering, since linkage in the cohort was strong. The study combined high-throughput TCR immunosequencing, statistical association of individual TCRs with disease status, and machine learning to predict cytomegalovirus infection status. Of the 350 to 450 genotyped donors, roughly 80% were placed in the genetic ancestry cluster associated with self-reported Caucasian donors. In addition to the first cohort of roughly 670 subjects, a separate validation cohort of 100 to 150 different subjects was used. A later genetic analysis took genome-wide SNP genotypes for about three fifths of the 666 donors and used that subset as a discovery cohort. Class I and class II HLA loci were covered by the typing at four-digit resolution. The study aimed to test whether signatures of past pathogen exposure could be identified by cataloging public T cell receptors. All discovery cohort repertoires had been generated using a single sequencing platform. The study profiled the T cell repertoires of under 700 subjects by immunosequencing and related them to cytomegalovirus serostatus. On average, approximately 250,000 unique TCR beta nucleotide sequences were sequenced per donor among more than 350 genotyped donors of the cohort, with 15% to 20% of those sequences being non-productive. A later analysis re-examined previously published TCR beta repertoires from just over 650 donors and added high-resolution HLA genotyping to investigate patterns of TCR occurrence. In an earlier analysis of over 550 of the donors, high-throughput TCR beta sequencing was used to judge whether each TCR beta V gene segment behaved as functional or pseudogenic. Roughly 320 gigabases of sequencing data and 70 million to 100 million unique TCR sequences made up an early release that covered approximately 700 HLA-typed donors. The number of donors typed differed by locus, with roughly 629-640 for A, B, C, DRB1 and DQB1, around 560 for DQA1, 600 to 610 for DPA1, and some 440 for DPB1. Alongside the repertoire data, information on donor age, sex, ethnicity and CMV serostatus was compiled.

Library generation was performed with the immunoSEQ multiplex PCR assay. The multiplex PCR relied on a mix of 60 forward primers for TCR Vbeta segments and 13 reverse primers for TCR Jbeta segments. The CDR3 region of rearranged TCR beta genes was amplified from genomic DNA with a multiplex PCR assay. The amplified TCR beta libraries were sequenced on the Illumina HiSeq System as 87-base-pair reads. As for how the authors treated the data: In a later analysis, 80 million or so unique TCR beta chains were counted across the 500 to 850 repertoires, and around 11 million of these chains were shared by at least two donors. Raw reads were error-corrected and collapsed into unique sequences by a nearest-neighbor algorithm in which closely related sequences were merged to remove PCR and sequencing errors. CDR3 sequences were aligned to IMGT reference sequences to assign V, D and J gene segments. For a sequence to be retained, a match of at least six nucleotides was required to both a V gene segment and a J gene segment. Rearrangements were called productive when the CDR3 lacked stop codons and stayed in frame with V and J; all others were non-productive. Following IMGT convention, CDR3 was defined as the stretch from the second conserved V-encoded cysteine to the conserved J-encoded phenylalanine. The earlier analysis of about 570 of the donors excluded any sequence lacking an unambiguous match to a single V gene segment. In an earlier analysis of several hundred of the donors, V segments were called functional above 56.7% productive rearrangements and were called segregating when the between-donor standard deviation exceeded 5%. A statistical classification framework was built to diagnose cytomegalovirus status from the catalog of TCR beta chain sequences. In a later analysis, V and J genes were assigned by comparing TCR nucleotide sequences against IMGT/GENE-DB human TR gene sequences. A later analysis assigned CDR3 sequences and most-parsimonious VDJ recombination scenarios with the TCRdist pipeline. A later analysis defined each TCR beta chain by its CDR3 amino acid sequence plus V-gene family, and excluded reads lacking a unique V-gene family. To address suspected cross-contamination and a sequencing artifact, a later analysis removed under 600 highly shared, low-generation-probability nucleotide sequences. In a later analysis, a clonal expansion index for each public chain was calculated from normalized within-repertoire ranks of inferred template counts. In a later analysis, generation probabilities were computed with a VDJ recombination model fitted to out-of-frame rearrangements, and the resulting probabilities were checked against IGoR. In a later analysis, TCR-TCR, TCR-HLA and TCR-CMV co-occurrence was scored with hypergeometric tests, and a repertoire-size bias correction was applied to TCR pairs. False discovery rates were estimated in a later analysis by permuting HLA or CMV assignments 20 times. In a later analysis, co-occurring TCRs were grouped using DBSCAN, with TCRdist sequence similarity added in when clustering inside HLA-allele-positive subsets. For co-occurrence clustering, repertoires with fewer than 30,000 or more than 120,000 public chains were excluded, along with roughly 5 repertoires with anomalous nucleotide sharing. TCRdb took this table from immuneACCESS and kept in-frame rearrangements with V and J called. Such tables lack part of the clones; where checked against another copy, unresolved V genes explain under half of the gap, and the rest is unexplained. The DNA was the basis for D and trimming; V, J and clone size are from that table. The sample contains 150,000 to 200,000 clones, about 80% of them found a single time. Roughly 9.7% of the sample is taken by the ten largest.

Overall study results and their limits: Sequencing depth was assumed to be roughly uniform across donors in the presence/absence analyses, though that assumption may not hold. A further reported finding was that TCR beta sequences accurately predicted the HLA-A and HLA-B alleles for most subjects in the first cohort. Cytomegalovirus status was reported to be diagnosed by the classifier with high specificity and sensitivity in both the original and validation cohorts. A later genetic analysis associated a missense DCLRE1C variant with V-gene and J-gene trimming of TCR beta chains, and an independent cohort replicated the association. Across donors, most TCR sequences were observed very rarely, whereas some public TCRs were present in many individuals. Only TCR beta chains were sequenced in this cohort, and the absence of alpha or paired-chain data limited detectable features. Because HLA typing was unavailable for some donors at each locus, only the typed subset was used in association tests. In a later analysis, TCR association rates were found to vary across HLA loci, with the most associated TCRs seen for DRB1 alleles and the fewest for HLA-C alleles. Most CMV-associated TCR beta chains appeared to be HLA-restricted in a later analysis, and the HLA associations seemed to be driven largely by CMV exposure. According to a later analysis, parvovirus B19, influenza, CMV and Epstein-Barr virus appeared linked to several top co-occurrence clusters. In a later analysis, HLA-associated TCR beta chains were found to be more clonally expanded and to have lower generation probabilities than equally common non-associated chains. For the cohort, immune exposure information was limited to CMV serostatus. When HLA alleles, especially DR and DQ, strongly co-occurred, attributing TCR associations to individual alleles was difficult. The 87-base-pair reads could not distinguish some IMGT-functional V segments, including TRBV6-2 and TRBV6-3, so those segments were excluded. The earlier analysis of approximately 590 of the donors excluded approximately 17 rarely observed V segments, including chromosome 9 orphons, because counts were too low. In vitro tests confirmed that three of the cytomegalovirus-associated TCR beta chains recognize cytomegalovirus antigens. At a false discovery rate of 0.05, a later analysis linked about 16,000 TCR beta sequences to specific HLA alleles. Correlated functional status among segregating V segments might reflect linkage disequilibrium, but an unknown experimental factor could not be ruled out. The study gave a list of over 150 TCR beta chains associated with cytomegalovirus. It was suggested by the authors that the approach could potentially be generalized to other disease states and immunological phenotypes. Broadly in line with IMGT annotations, most TCR beta V segments showed up in productive rearrangements about 87% or about 30% of the time in an earlier analysis of some 590 of the donors. A group of highly shared sequence variants was considered likely to be a technical artifact of the sequencing pipeline. In a later genetic analysis, fewer N-insertions in productive TCRs were reported among donors in an Asian-associated ancestry cluster than the roughly 710-donor mean.

CDR1 and CDR2 were assigned from the germline V gene as SGHTA and FQGNSA. From its cysteine to its phenylalanine, the CDR3 spans 14 amino acids. Just the 42-base CDR3 DNA is kept, in frame starting at base 1. Between the V and J ends, shortened by 5 bases and 2 bases respectively, the junction contains 13 bases. Sequencing input: PBMCs. The source is a man in his late teens or twenties in good health and CMV-seropositive. The rearrangement combines TRBV7-2 with TRBJ2-7; a tentative D match to TRBD2 spans 6 bases. CDR3 protein: CASSMGLGAYEQYF. The sequenced DNA: TGTGCCAGCAGCATGGGACTTGGGGCCTACGAGCAGTACTTC. Where the CDR3 stops, the reference TRBV7-2 and TRBJ2-7 genes take over; the full variable domain is GAGVSQSPSNKVTEKGKDVELRCDPISGHTALYWYRQSLGQGLEFLIYFQGNSAPDKSGLPSDRFSAERTGGSVSTLTIQRTQQEDSAVYLCASSMGLGAYEQYFGPGTRLTVT.